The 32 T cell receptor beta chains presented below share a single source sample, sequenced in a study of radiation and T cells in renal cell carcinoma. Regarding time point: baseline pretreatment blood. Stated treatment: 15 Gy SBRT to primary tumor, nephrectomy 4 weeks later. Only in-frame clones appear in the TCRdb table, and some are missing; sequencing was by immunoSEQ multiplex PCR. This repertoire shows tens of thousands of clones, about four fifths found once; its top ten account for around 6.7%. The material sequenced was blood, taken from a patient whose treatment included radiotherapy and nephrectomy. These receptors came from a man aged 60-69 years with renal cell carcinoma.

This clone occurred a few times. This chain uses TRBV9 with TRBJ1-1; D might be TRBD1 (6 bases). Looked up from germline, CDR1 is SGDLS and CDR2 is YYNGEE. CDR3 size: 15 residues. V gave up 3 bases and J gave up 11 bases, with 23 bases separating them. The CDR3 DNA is TGTGCCAGCAGCGCTCGCCCTGACTCGACAGGTTGGGCTTTCTTT. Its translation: CASSARPDSTGWAFF.

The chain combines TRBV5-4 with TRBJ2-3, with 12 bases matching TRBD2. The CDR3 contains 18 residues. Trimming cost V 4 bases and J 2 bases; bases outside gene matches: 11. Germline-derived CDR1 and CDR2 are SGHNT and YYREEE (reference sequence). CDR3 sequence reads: CASSGSMGTSGFTDTQYF. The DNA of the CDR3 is TGTGCCAGCAGCGGATCGATGGGGACTAGCGGGTTCACAGATACGCAGTATTTT.

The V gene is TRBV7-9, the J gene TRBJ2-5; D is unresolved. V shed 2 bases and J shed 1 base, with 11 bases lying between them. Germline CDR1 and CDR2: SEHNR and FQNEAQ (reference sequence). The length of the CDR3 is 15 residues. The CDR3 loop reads CASSLSQPLQETQYF. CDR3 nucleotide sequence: TGTGCCAGCAGCTTAAGCCAGCCTCTCCAAGAGACCCAGTACTTC.

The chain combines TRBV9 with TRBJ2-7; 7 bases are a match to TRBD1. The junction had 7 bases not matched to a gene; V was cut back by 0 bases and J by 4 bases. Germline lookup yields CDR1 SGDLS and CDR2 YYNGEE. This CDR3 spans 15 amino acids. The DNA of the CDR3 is TGTGCCAGCAGCGTAGGTGGGACAGCAAGATACGAGCAGTACTTC. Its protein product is CASSVGGTARYEQYF.

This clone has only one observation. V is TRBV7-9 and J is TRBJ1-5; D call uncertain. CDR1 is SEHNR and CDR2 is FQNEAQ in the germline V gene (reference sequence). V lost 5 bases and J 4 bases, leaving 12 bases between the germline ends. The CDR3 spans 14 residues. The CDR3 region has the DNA TGTGCCAGCAGCCAAGCGGGGATGAATCAGCCCCAGCATTTT. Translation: CASSQAGMNQPQHF.

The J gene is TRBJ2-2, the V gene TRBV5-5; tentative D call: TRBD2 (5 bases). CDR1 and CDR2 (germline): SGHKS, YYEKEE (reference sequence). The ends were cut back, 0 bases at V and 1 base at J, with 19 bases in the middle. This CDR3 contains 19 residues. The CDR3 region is CASSLAFMGSGRNTGELFF. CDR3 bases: TGTGCCAGCAGCTTGGCCTTTATGGGCAGCGGTAGGAACACCGGGGAGCTGTTTTTT.

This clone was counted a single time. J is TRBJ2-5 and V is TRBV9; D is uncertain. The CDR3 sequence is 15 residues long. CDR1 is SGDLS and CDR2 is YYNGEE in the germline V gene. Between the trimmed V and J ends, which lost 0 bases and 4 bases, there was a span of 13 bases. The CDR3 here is CASSVGGRPLETQYF. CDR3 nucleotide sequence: TGTGCCAGCAGCGTAGGCGGCAGGCCCTTAGAGACCCAGTACTTC.

The CDR3 sequence: CAWTGQSNSPLHF. DNA for the CDR3: TGTGCCTGGACCGGACAGAGCAATTCACCCCTCCACTTT. This chain links TRBV30 with TRBJ1-6; a weak D match, TRBD1 (6 bases). Germline values: CDR1 GTSNPN, CDR2 SVGIG (reference sequence). V gave up 4 bases and J gave up 7 bases, with 11 bases separating them. The CDR3 is 13 residues long.

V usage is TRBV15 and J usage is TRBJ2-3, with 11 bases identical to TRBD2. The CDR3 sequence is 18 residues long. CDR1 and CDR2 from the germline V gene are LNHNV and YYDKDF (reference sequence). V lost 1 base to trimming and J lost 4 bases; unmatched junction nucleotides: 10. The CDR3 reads CATSRVRTSGGNADTQYF. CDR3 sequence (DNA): TGTGCCACCAGCAGAGTCCGAACTAGCGGGGGTAATGCAGATACGCAGTATTTT.

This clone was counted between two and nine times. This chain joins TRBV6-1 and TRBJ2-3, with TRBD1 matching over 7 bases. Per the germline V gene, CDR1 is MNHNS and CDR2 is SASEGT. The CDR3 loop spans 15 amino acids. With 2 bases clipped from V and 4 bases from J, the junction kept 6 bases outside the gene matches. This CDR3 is CASSELAGGSDTQYF. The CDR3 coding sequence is TGTGCCAGCAGTGAATTGGCAGGGGGATCAGATACGCAGTATTTT.

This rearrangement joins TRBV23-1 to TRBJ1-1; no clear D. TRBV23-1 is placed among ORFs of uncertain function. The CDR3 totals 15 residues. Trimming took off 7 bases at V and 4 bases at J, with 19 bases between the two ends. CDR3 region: CASTPGPRSGTEAFF. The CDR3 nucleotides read TGCGCCAGCACCCCCGGCCCTAGATCCGGCACTGAAGCTTTCTTT.

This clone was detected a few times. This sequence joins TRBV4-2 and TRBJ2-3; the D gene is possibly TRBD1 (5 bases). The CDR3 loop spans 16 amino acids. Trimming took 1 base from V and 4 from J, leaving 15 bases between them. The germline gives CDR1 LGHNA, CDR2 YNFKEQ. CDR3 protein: CASSQGLGQGADTQYF. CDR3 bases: TGTGCCAGCAGCCAAGGGTTGGGGCAGGGCGCAGATACGCAGTATTTT.

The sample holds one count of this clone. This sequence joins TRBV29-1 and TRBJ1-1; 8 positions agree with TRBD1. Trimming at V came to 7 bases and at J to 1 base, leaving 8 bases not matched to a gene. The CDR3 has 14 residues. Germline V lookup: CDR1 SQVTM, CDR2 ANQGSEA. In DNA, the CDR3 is TGCAGCGCGGCAGGGGGCGGTAGGAACACTGAAGCTTTCTTT. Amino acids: CSAAGGGRNTEAFF.

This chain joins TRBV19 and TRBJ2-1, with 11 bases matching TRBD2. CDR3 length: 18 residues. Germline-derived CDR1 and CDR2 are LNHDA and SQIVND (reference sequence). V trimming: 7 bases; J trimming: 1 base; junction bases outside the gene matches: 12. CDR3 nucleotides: TGTGCCAGTATATCTAGCGGGAGGAGGGGTAGTTCCTACAATGAGCAGTTCTTC. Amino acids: CASISSGRRGSSYNEQFF.

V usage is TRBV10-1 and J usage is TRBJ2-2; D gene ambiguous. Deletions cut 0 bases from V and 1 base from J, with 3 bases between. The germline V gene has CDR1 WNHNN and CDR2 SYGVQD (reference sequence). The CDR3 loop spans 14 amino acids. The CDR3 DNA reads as TGCGCCAGCAGTGAGTCCGGGAACACCGGGGAGCTGTTTTTT. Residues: CASSESGNTGELFF.

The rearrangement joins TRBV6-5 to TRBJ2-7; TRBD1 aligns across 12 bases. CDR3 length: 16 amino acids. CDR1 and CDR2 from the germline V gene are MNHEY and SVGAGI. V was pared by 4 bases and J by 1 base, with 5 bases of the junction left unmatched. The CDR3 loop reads CASSLSGQGASYEQYF. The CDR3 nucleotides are TGTGCCAGCAGTTTGTCGGGACAGGGGGCTTCCTACGAGCAGTACTTC.

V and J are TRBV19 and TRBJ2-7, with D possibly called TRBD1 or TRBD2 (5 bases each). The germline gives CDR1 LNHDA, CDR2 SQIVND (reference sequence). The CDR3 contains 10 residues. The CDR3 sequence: CATGLGRQYF. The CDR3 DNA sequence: TGTGCTACGGGATTGGGGCGGCAGTACTTC.

The CDR3 bases are TGTGCCAGCAGCCAAGGGAAGGTAAGGGACTACAGGACCACCGGGGAGCTGTTTTTT. This codes for CASSQGKVRDYRTTGELFF. The chain is built from TRBV4-2 and TRBJ2-2; TRBD2 agrees at 7 bases. Losses at the gene ends were 1 base for V and 4 bases for J; bases not matched to a gene: 15. CDR1 is LGHNA and CDR2 is YNFKEQ in the germline V gene. CDR3 length: 19 residues.

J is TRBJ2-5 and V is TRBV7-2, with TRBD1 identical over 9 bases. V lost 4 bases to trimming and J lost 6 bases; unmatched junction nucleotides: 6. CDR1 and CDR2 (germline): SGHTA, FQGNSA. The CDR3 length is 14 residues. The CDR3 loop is CASSSPGQGKTQYF. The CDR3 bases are TGTGCCAGCAGCTCCCCGGGACAGGGCAAGACCCAGTACTTC. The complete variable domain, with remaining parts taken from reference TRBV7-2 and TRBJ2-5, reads GAGVSQSPSNKVTEKGKDVELRCDPISGHTALYWYRQSLGQGLEFLIYFQGNSAPDKSGLPSDRFSAERTGGSVSTLTIQRTQQEDSAVYLCASSSPGQGKTQYFGPGTRLLVL.

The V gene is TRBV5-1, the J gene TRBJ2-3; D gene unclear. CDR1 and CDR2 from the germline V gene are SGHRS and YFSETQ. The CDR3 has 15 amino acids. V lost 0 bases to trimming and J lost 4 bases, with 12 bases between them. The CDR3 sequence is CASSLATKSPDTQYF. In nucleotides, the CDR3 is TGCGCCAGCAGCTTGGCCACGAAGTCGCCAGATACGCAGTATTTT.

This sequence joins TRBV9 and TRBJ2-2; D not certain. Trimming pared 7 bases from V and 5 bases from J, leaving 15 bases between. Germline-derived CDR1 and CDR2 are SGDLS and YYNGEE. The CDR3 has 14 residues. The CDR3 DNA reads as TGTGCCAGCGCGCTAGTTACTGGAACCGGGGAGCTGTTTTTT. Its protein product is CASALVTGTGELFF.

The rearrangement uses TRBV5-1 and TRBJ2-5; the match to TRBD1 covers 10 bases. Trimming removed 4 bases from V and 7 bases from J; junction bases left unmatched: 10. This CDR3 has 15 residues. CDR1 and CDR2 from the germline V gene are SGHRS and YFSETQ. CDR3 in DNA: TGCGCCAGCAGCCCCGGGACAGGGGCGGTTGGGACCCAGTACTTC. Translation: CASSPGTGAVGTQYF.

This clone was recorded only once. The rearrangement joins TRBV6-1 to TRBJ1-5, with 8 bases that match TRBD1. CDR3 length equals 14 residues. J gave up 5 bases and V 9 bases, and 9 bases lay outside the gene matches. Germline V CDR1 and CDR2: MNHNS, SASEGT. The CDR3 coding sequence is TGTGCCAGATGGACAGGGTGGATAGATCAGCCCCAGCATTTT. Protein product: CARWTGWIDQPQHF.

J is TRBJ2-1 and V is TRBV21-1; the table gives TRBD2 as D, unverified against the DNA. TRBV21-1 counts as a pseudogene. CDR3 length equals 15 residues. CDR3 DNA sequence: TGTGCCAGCAGCAATCGAGAGGAAATCAACGATGAGCAGTTCTTC. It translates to CASSNREEINDEQFF.

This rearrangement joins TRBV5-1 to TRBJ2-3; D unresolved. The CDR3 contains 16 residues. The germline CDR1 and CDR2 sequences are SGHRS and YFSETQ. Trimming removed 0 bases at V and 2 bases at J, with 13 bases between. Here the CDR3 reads CASSLGAPGPTDTQYF. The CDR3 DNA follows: TGCGCCAGCAGCTTGGGGGCCCCCGGTCCCACAGATACGCAGTATTTT.

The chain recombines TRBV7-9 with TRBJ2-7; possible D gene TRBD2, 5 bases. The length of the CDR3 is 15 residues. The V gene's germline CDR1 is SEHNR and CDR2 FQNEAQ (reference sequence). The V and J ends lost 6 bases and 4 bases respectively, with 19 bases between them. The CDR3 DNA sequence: TGTGCCAGCAGTCTCCTAGCACCAGAGGGATACGAGCAGTACTTC. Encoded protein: CASSLLAPEGYEQYF.

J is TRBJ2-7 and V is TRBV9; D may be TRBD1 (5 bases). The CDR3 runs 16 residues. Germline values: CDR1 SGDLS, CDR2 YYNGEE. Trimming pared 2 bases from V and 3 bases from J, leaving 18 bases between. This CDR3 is CASSVGTGLNGYEQYF. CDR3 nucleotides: TGTGCCAGCAGCGTGGGAACAGGCTTGAATGGCTACGAGCAGTACTTC.

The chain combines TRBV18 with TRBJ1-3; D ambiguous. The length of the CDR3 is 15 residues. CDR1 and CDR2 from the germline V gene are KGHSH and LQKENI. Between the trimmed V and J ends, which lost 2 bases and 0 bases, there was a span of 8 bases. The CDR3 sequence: CASSPGRISGNTIYF. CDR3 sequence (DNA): TGTGCCAGCTCACCAGGGCGGATCTCTGGAAACACCATATATTTT.

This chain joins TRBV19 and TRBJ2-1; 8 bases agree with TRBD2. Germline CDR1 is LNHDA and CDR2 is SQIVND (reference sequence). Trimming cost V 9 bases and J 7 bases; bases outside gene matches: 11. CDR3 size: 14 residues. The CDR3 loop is CASNERLARNEQFF. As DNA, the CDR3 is TGTGCCAGCAACGAAAGACTAGCGCGGAATGAGCAGTTCTTC.

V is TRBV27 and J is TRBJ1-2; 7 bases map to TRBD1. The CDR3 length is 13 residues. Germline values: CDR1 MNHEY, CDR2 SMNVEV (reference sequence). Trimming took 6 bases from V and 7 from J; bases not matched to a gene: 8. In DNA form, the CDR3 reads TGTGCCAGCAGACCACAGGGGTACAGTGGCTACACCTTC. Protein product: CASRPQGYSGYTF.

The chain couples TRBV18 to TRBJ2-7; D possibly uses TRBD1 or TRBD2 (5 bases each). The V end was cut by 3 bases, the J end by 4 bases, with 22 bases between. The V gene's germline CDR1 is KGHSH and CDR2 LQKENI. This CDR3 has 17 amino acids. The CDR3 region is CASSPNPPGSLGYEQYF. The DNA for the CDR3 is TGTGCCAGCTCACCTAACCCTCCAGGGAGTTTAGGGTACGAGCAGTACTTC. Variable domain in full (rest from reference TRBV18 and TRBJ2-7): NAGVMQNPRHLVRRRGQEARLRCSPMKGHSHVYWYRQLPEEGLKFMVYLQKENIIDESGMPKERFSAEFPKEGPSILRIQQVVRGDSAAYFCASSPNPPGSLGYEQYFGPGTRLTVT.

CDR3 region: CASPGGRWGDEQFF. CDR3 DNA sequence: TGTGCCAGCCCCGGCGGGAGGTGGGGGGATGAGCAGTTCTTC. V is TRBV27 and J is TRBJ2-1, with 8 bases that match TRBD2. The V gene's germline CDR1 is MNHEY and CDR2 SMNVEV (reference sequence). With V trimmed by 8 bases and J by 8 bases, 11 bases remained unmatched. The CDR3 totals 14 residues.